This T cell receptor beta chain came from a study of blood T cell repertoires in COVID-19. Germline trimming cut 3 bases from V and 1 base from J; bases unmatched to any gene: 4. This CDR3 has 14 residues. The germline V gene has CDR1 GTSNPN and CDR2 SVGIG (reference sequence). TCRdb keeps only in-frame clones here, not all; method: immunoSEQ multiplex PCR. The sample yields over 200,000 clones, 88% seen once. Sequenced material: PBMCs or T cells enriched from blood (not recorded which). The chain joins TRBV30 to TRBJ1-1; TRBD1 agrees at 8 bases. The TCR sequence derives from a young woman who had been exposed to COVID-19. CDR3 sequence: CAWSQGAKNTEAFF. In DNA, the CDR3 is TGTGCCTGGAGCCAGGGGGCTAAGAACACTGAAGCTTTCTTT. The variable domain in full, with the rest retrieved from reference TRBV30 and TRBJ1-1, is SQTIHQWPATLVQPVGSPLSLECTVEGTSNPNLYWYRQAAGRGLQLLFYSVGIGQISSEVPQNLSASRPQDRQFILSSKKLLLSDSGFYLCAWSQGAKNTEAFFGQGTRLTVV.